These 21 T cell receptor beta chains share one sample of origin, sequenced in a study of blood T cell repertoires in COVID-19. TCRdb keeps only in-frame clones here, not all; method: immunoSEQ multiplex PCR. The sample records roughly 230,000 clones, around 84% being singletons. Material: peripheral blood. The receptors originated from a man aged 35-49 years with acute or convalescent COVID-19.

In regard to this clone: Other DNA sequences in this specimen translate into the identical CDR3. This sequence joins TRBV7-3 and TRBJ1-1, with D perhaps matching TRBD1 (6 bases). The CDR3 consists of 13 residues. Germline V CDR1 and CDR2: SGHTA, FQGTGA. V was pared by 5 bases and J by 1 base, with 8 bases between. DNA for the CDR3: TGTGCCAGCAGCCCGACAGGGAACACTGAAGCTTTCTTT. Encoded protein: CASSPTGNTEAFF.

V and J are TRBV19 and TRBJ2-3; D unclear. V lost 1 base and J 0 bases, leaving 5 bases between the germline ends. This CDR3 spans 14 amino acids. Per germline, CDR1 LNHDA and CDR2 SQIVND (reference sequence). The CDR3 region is CASSIGASTDTQYF. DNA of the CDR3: TGTGCCAGTAGTATAGGGGCCAGCACAGATACGCAGTATTTT.

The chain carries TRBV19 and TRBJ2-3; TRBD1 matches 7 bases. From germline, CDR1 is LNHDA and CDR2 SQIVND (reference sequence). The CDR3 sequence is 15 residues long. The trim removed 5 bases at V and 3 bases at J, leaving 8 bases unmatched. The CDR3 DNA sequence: TGTGCCAGTAGTCTGACAGGGATGGGGACAGATACGCAGTATTTT. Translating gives CASSLTGMGTDTQYF.

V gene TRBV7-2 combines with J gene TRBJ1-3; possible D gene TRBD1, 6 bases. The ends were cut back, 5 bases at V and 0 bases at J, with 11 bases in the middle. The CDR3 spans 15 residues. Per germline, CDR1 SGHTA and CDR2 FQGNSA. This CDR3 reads CASSQTGSSGNTIYF. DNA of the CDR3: TGTGCCAGCAGCCAGACAGGTTCCTCTGGAAACACCATATATTTT.

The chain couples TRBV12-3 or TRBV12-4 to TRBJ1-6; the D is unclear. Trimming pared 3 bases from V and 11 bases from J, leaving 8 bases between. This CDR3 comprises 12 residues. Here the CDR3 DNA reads TGTGCCAGCAGTTTCAGTTTTCCACCCCTCCACTTT. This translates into CASSFSFPPLHF.

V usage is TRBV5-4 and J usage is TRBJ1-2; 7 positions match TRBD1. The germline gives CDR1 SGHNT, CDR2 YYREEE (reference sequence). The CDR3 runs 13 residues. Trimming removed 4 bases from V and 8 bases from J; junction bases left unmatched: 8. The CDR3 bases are TGTGCCAGCAGCCCCGACAGGGATAGGGGCTACACCTTC. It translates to CASSPDRDRGYTF.

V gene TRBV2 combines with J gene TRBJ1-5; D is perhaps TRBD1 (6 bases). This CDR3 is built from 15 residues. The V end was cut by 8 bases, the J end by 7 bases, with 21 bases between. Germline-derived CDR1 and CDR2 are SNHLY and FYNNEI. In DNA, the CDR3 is TGTGCCAGCCGGATGGGCGGGGGCGGTGAGCAGCCCCAGCATTTT. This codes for CASRMGGGGEQPQHF.

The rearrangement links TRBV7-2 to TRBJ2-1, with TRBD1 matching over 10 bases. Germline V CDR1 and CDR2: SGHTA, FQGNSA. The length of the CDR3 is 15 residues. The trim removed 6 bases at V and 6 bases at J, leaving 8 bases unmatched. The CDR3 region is CASRTRGQGTNEQFF. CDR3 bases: TGTGCCAGCAGAACGCGGGGACAGGGGACCAATGAGCAGTTCTTC.

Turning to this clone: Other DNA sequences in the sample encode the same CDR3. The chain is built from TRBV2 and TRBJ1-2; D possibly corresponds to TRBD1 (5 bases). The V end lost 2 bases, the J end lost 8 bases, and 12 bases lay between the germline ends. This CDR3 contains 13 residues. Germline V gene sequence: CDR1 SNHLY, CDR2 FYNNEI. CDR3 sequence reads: CASSESRAGGYTF. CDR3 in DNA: TGTGCCAGCAGTGAAAGCAGGGCTGGAGGCTACACCTTC.

CDR3 loop: CASSLEEGPTLMNTEAFF. DNA of the CDR3: TGTGCCAGCAGCTTGGAAGAGGGCCCTACTCTTATGAACACTGAAGCTTTCTTT. This chain connects TRBV5-4 to TRBJ1-1; D gene ambiguous. Trimming stripped 0 bases from V and 0 bases from J, with 18 bases between. This CDR3 has 18 residues. The germline V gene has CDR1 SGHNT and CDR2 YYREEE (reference sequence).

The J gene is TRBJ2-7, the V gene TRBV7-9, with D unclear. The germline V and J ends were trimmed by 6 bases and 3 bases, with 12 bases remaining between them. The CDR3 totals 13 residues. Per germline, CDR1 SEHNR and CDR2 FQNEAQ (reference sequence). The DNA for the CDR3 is TGTGCCAGCAGGGTGGGTTCGGGCTACGAGCAGTACTTC. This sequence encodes CASRVGSGYEQYF.

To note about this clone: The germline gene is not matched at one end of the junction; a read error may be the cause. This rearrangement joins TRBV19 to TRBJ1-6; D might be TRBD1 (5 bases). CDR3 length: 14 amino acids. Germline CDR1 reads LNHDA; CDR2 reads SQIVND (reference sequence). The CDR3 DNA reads TGTGCCAGTCGTATGATGGGGCTTGGTTCACCCCTCCACTTT. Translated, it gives CASRMMGLGSPLHF. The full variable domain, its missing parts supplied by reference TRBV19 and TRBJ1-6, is DGGITQSPKYLFRKEGQNVTLSCEQNLNHDAMYWYRQDPGQGLRLIYYSQIVNDFQKGDIAEGYSVSREKKESFPLTVTSAQKNPTAFYLCASRMMGLGSPLHFGNGTRLTVT.

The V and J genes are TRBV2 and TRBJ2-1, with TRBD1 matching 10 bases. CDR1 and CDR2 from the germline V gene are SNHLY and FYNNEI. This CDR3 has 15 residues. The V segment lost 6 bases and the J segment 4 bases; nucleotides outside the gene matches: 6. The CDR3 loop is CASREGQGSYNEQFF. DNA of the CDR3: TGTGCCAGCAGAGAGGGACAGGGGTCTTACAATGAGCAGTTCTTC.

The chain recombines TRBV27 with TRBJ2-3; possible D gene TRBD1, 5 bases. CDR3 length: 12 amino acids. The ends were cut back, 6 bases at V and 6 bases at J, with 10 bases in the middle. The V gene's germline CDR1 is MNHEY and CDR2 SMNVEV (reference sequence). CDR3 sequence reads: CASRGALDTQYF. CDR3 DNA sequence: TGTGCCAGCAGAGGGGCGTTGGATACGCAGTATTTT.

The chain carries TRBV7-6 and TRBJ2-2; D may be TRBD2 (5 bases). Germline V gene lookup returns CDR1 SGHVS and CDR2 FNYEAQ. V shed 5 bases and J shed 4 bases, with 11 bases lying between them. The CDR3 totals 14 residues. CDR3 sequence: CASSPRGSTGELFF. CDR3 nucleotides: TGTGCCAGCAGCCCCCGAGGGTCCACCGGGGAGCTGTTTTTT. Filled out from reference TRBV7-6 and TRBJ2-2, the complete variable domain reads GAGVSQSPRYKVTKRGQDVALRCDPISGHVSLYWYRQALGQGPEFLTYFNYEAQQDKSGLPNDRFSAERPEGSISTLTIQRTEQRDSAMYRCASSPRGSTGELFFGEGSRLTVL.

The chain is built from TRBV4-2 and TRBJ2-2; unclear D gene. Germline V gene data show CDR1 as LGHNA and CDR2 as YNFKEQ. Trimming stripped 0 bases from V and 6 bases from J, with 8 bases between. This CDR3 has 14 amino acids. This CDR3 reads CASSQEGGPGELFF. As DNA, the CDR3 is TGTGCCAGCAGCCAAGAAGGCGGTCCCGGGGAGCTGTTTTTT.

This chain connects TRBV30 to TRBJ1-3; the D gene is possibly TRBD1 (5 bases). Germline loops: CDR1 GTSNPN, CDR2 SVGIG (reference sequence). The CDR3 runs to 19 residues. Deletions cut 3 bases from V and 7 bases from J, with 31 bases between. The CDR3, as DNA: TGTGCCTGGAGACCCAATCGTGCGGGGGTAATCGAATTTGATAACACCATATATTTT. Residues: CAWRPNRAGVIEFDNTIYF.

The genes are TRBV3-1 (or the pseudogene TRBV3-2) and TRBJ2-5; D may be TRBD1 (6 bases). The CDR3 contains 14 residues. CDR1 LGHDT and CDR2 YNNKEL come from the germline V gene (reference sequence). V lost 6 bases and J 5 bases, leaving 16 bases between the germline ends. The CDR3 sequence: CASRGSGTGETQYF. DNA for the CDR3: TGTGCCAGCAGGGGCTCGGGAACAGGGGAGACCCAGTACTTC.

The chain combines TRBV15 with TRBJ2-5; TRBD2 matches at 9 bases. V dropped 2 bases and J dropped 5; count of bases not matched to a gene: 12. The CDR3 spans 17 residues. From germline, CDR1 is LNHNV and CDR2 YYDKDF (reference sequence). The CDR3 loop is CATSRPPSGDPWETQYF. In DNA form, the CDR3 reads TGTGCCACCAGCAGACCTCCTAGCGGGGACCCATGGGAGACCCAGTACTTC.

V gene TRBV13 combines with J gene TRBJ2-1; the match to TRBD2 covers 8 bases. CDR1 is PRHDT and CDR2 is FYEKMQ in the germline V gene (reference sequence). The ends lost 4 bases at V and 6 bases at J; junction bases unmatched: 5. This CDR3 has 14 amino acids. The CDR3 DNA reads TGTGCCAGCAGCTCGGGGGGGCCGGTCAATGAGCAGTTCTTC. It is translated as CASSSGGPVNEQFF. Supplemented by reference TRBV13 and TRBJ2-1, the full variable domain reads AAGVIQSPRHLIKEKRETATLKCYPIPRHDTVYWYQQGPGQDPQFLISFYEKMQSDKGSIPDRFSAQQFSDYHSELNMSSLELGDSALYFCASSSGGPVNEQFFGPGTRLTVL.

CDR3 DNA sequence: TGTGCCAGCAGTGAATATATGGGGGCGGATAATTCACCCCTCCACTTT. Translated, it gives CASSEYMGADNSPLHF. This chain connects TRBV25-1 to TRBJ1-6; TRBD1 might be the D (6 bases). Trimming removed 0 bases at V and 5 bases at J, with 11 bases between. Germline CDR1 MGHDK, CDR2 SYGVNS. The CDR3 runs 16 residues.